This T cell receptor beta chain was profiled in a study of CD8+ T cells in alopecia areata. Overall study context: Tofacitinib ran for 6 to 18 months before 6 months off drug. Overall study results and limits: Lesional scalp exceeded normal scalp in clonality, especially in alopecia totalis/universalis.

A word on this clone: Antigen unknown.

Stated treatment: oral pan-JAK inhibitor, 5-10 mg twice daily. From alopecia areata patients, lesional scalp punch biopsies and peripheral blood were collected. PBMCs, the starting material, were the source of sorted CD4+ and CD8+ T cells. Sequencing relied on a cDNA template that was reverse transcribed from extracted RNA. The method was immunoSEQ multiplex PCR; TCRdb's version includes in-frame clones alone and lacks a portion of them. There are approximately 210,000 clones in the sample; around three fifths occur only once, and more than 3.5% lies in the top ten. The germline V gene has CDR1 SGHTA and CDR2 FQGNSA. V shed 5 bases and J shed 8 bases, with 16 bases lying between them. The length of the CDR3 is 14 residues.

This receptor was taken from a human donor with alopecia areata. V gene TRBV7-2 combines with J gene TRBJ2-1; D may be TRBD2 (5 bases). Sequencing was performed on CD4+ T cells sorted from blood, taken at week 4, from a patient treated with tofacitinib. CDR3 residues: CASSPRPAVHEQFF. In DNA, the CDR3 is TGTGCCAGCAGCCCCCGACCAGCGGTGCATGAGCAGTTCTTC.